These 14 T cell receptor beta chains came from one sample sequenced in a study of T cells in tumors after PD-1 blockade. Sequenced by immunoSEQ multiplex PCR; TCRdb stores in-frame clones only, minus some. The sample carries under 50,000 clones, roughly 84% recorded once. The material sequenced was PBMCs, taken before anti-PD-1 therapy. The source is a human donor with advanced basal cell or squamous cell carcinoma (not recorded which).

The chain recombines TRBV19 with TRBJ1-1; D is perhaps TRBD1 (5 bases). Germline CDR1 and CDR2: LNHDA and SQIVND (reference sequence). Trimming pared 8 bases from V and 0 bases from J, leaving 10 bases between. The CDR3 covers 13 residues. CDR3 in amino acids: CASQGILNTEAFF. CDR3 DNA sequence: TGTGCCAGTCAGGGAATCCTGAACACTGAAGCTTTCTTT.

V is TRBV7-8 and J is TRBJ2-1; 8 bases agree with TRBD2. CDR3 length: 18 amino acids. After removal of 1 base from V and 0 bases from J, the junction contained 8 bases not matched to a gene. Germline lookup yields CDR1 SGHVS and CDR2 FQNEAQ. CDR3 residues: CASSLELAALSSYNEQFF. The DNA of the CDR3 is TGTGCCAGCAGCTTAGAACTAGCGGCCTTAAGCTCCTACAATGAGCAGTTCTTC. Complete variable domain (other parts from reference TRBV7-8 and TRBJ2-1): GAGVSQSPRYKVAKRGQDVALRCDPISGHVSLFWYQQALGQGPEFLTYFQNEAQLDKSGLPSDRFFAERPEGSVSTLKIQRTQQEDSAVYLCASSLELAALSSYNEQFFGPGTRLTVL.

CDR3 loop: CASSLAHTGNTEAFF. The CDR3 bases are TGTGCCAGCAGCTTAGCCCATACAGGGAACACTGAAGCTTTCTTT. This rearrangement joins TRBV7-2 to TRBJ1-1, with D perhaps matching TRBD1 (5 bases). CDR1 SGHTA and CDR2 FQGNSA come from the germline V gene. CDR3 size: 15 residues. V gave up 0 bases and J gave up 1 base, with 9 bases separating them.

The chain carries TRBV27 and TRBJ2-3; TRBD2 agrees at 7 bases. Trimming removed 2 bases from V and 0 bases from J; junction bases left unmatched: 2. Germline V gives CDR1 MNHEY, CDR2 SMNVEV (reference sequence). CDR3 length equals 15 residues. The CDR3 DNA is TGTGCCAGCAGTTTAGGTAGCGGGAGCACAGATACGCAGTATTTT. Amino acid sequence: CASSLGSGSTDTQYF.

The chain joins TRBV28 to TRBJ2-7, with D possibly TRBD2 on 6 matching bases. V was clipped by 3 bases and J by 2 bases, with 11 bases between them. CDR1 is MDHEN and CDR2 is SYDVKM in the germline V gene. CDR3 length: 14 residues. The CDR3 DNA reads as TGTGCCAGCAGTTTGGGCGGGACCCCCTACGAGCAGTACTTC. Translating gives CASSLGGTPYEQYF.

The chain links TRBV2 to TRBJ2-3; D remains ambiguous. The CDR3 is 14 residues long. Germline loops: CDR1 SNHLY, CDR2 FYNNEI. Trimming cost V 4 bases and J 2 bases, with 10 bases left between them. The CDR3 reads CASSVRALTDTQYF. The DNA for the CDR3 is TGTGCCAGCAGTGTCCGGGCCCTCACAGATACGCAGTATTTT.

The chain uses TRBV5-1 and TRBJ1-1; D is ambiguous. Germline V gives CDR1 SGHRS, CDR2 YFSETQ. V lost 2 bases and J 0 bases, leaving 8 bases between the germline ends. This CDR3 contains 14 residues. In DNA, the CDR3 is TGCGCCAGCAGCTTCGGGGTAGTGAACACTGAAGCTTTCTTT. It specifies CASSFGVVNTEAFF.

V and J are TRBV9 and TRBJ2-3; 7 bases agree with TRBD2. The V and J ends lost 2 bases and 1 base, in that order; junction bases with no gene match: 4. Germline CDR1 and CDR2: SGDLS and YYNGEE. The CDR3 is 15 residues long. This CDR3 reads CASSVGLAGTDTQYF. As DNA, the CDR3 is TGTGCCAGCAGCGTGGGGCTAGCGGGCACAGATACGCAGTATTTT.

This chain links TRBV6-6 with TRBJ2-3, with no clear D. The CDR3 is 14 residues long. Trimming stripped 2 bases from V and 7 bases from J, with 13 bases between. Germline-derived CDR1 and CDR2 are MNHNY and SVGAGI (reference sequence). The CDR3 loop reads CASSYIGVENTQYF. In DNA form, the CDR3 reads TGTGCCAGCAGTTACATCGGAGTGGAAAATACGCAGTATTTT.

The chain combines TRBV5-1 with TRBJ1-1, with D perhaps TRBD1 (6 bases). Looked up from germline, CDR1 is SGHRS and CDR2 is YFSETQ. The CDR3 totals 15 residues. Between the trimmed V and J ends, which lost 4 bases and 2 bases, there was a span of 15 bases. The CDR3 loop is CASSVTGPPNTEAFF. For the CDR3, the DNA is TGCGCCAGCAGCGTTACAGGGCCTCCAAACACTGAAGCTTTCTTT.

In its sample, this clone was seen a few times. CDR3: CASSLLTGSGNQPQHF. The CDR3 nucleotides are TGTGCCAGCAGCTTACTGACAGGGTCGGGAAATCAGCCCCAGCATTTT. The chain is built from TRBV5-6 and TRBJ1-5; 7 bases match TRBD1. The CDR3 sequence is 16 residues long. J gave up 4 bases and V 2 bases, and 9 bases lay outside the gene matches. Looked up from germline, CDR1 is SGHDT and CDR2 is YYEEEE.

The rearrangement links TRBV19 to TRBJ1-3, with 8 bases matching TRBD1. After removal of 4 bases from V and 0 bases from J, the junction contained 2 bases not matched to a gene. Germline CDR1 reads LNHDA; CDR2 reads SQIVND (reference sequence). This CDR3 region has 15 residues. This chain's CDR3 is CASSRQGSSGNTIYF. The DNA of the CDR3 is TGTGCCAGTAGTAGACAGGGGAGCTCTGGAAACACCATATATTTT.

J is TRBJ2-7 and V is TRBV2; 9 nucleotides agree with TRBD2. Trimming at V came to 7 bases and at J to 3 bases, leaving 7 bases not matched to a gene. The CDR3 contains 14 residues. CDR1 is SNHLY, CDR2 FYNNEI, per germline. The CDR3 spells CASKPGLAVYEQYF. As DNA, the CDR3 is TGTGCCAGCAAGCCGGGACTAGCCGTCTACGAGCAGTACTTC. The full variable domain, in which reference TRBV2 and TRBJ2-7 provide the parts outside the CDR3, is EPEVTQTPSHQVTQMGQEVILRCVPISNHLYFYWYRQILGQKVEFLVSFYNNEISEKSEIFDDQFSVERPDGSNFTLKIRSTKLEDSAMYFCASKPGLAVYEQYFGPGTRLTVT.

The rearrangement links TRBV5-6 to TRBJ2-2; no definite D call. The CDR3 consists of 14 residues. V was clipped by 4 bases and J by 6 bases, with 13 bases between them. Germline CDR1 and CDR2: SGHDT and YYEEEE. The CDR3 loop reads CASSQVRSSGELFF. The CDR3 DNA is TGTGCCAGCAGCCAAGTGCGGAGTTCCGGGGAGCTGTTTTTT.